These 8 T cell receptor beta chains originate from one sample sequenced in a study of CD4 T cells in relation to SARS-CoV-2 and coronaviruses. Only in-frame clones appear in the TCRdb table, and some are missing; sequencing was by immunoSEQ multiplex PCR. The sample has around 11,000 clones, 81% seen once. CD4+ T cells from unexposed donors were obtained before the COVID-19 pandemic (2011-2018). Isolation of CD4+ T cells took place after approximately 11 days in culture. These receptors' targets are unknown. The sequenced material came from CD4+ T cells from PBMCs, cultured in vitro. The source of these receptors is a human donor in good health.

The chain recombines TRBV3-1 (or the pseudogene TRBV3-2) with TRBJ1-4; no clear D. This CDR3 spans 15 amino acids. The germline V gene encodes CDR1 LGHDT and CDR2 YNNKEL (reference sequence). The V and J ends lost 1 base and 3 bases respectively, with 9 bases between them. This chain's CDR3 is CASSQVRGPNEKLFF. The CDR3 DNA follows: TGTGCCAGCAGCCAAGTTAGAGGACCTAATGAAAAACTGTTTTTT.

This sequence joins TRBV25-1 and TRBJ1-1; TRBD1 agrees at 7 bases. Germline V lookup: CDR1 MGHDK, CDR2 SYGVNS. V shed 5 bases and J 3 bases; nucleotides not matched to a gene: 6. The CDR3 extends over 14 amino acids. CDR3 sequence (DNA): TGTGCCAGCAGTCCCCGACAGGGCCACACTGAAGCTTTCTTT. Protein: CASSPRQGHTEAFF.

This chain joins TRBV27 and TRBJ1-2; 7 bases match TRBD1. This CDR3 has 16 amino acids. The V gene's germline CDR1 is MNHEY and CDR2 SMNVEV (reference sequence). The junction had 15 bases not matched to a gene; V was cut back by 3 bases and J by 8 bases. The CDR3 loop reads CASSLRADRALLGYTF. In nucleotides, the CDR3 is TGTGCCAGCAGTTTGCGGGCCGACAGGGCACTTTTAGGCTACACCTTC.

This clone was detected only a few times. The rearrangement links TRBV5-8 to TRBJ1-2; D unresolved. The germline gives CDR1 SGHTS, CDR2 YDEGEE. Trimming stripped 1 base from V and 8 bases from J, with 3 bases between. The CDR3 has 10 residues. The CDR3 sequence is CASSLRGYTF. In DNA, the CDR3 is TGTGCCAGCAGCTTGCGCGGCTACACCTTC.

The genes are TRBV5-1 and TRBJ2-5, with D tentatively TRBD1 or TRBD2 (5 bases each). V lost 0 bases, J lost 5 bases, and 11 bases lay in between. Per germline, CDR1 SGHRS and CDR2 YFSETQ. The CDR3 is made up of 14 amino acids. CDR3 in DNA: TGCGCCAGCAGCTTGGTGGGGACGGGGGAGACCCAGTACTTC. Translated, it gives CASSLVGTGETQYF.

This chain uses TRBV7-3 with TRBJ2-6; the D is unclear. CDR1 and CDR2 (germline): SGHTA, FQGTGA. CDR3 size: 16 residues. V lost 4 bases, J lost 1 base, and 11 bases lay in between. The chain's CDR3 is CASSSALGSGANVLTF. Written as DNA, the CDR3 is TGTGCCAGCAGCTCAGCTCTGGGGTCTGGGGCCAACGTCCTGACTTTC. Complete variable domain (other parts from reference TRBV7-3 and TRBJ2-6): GAGVSQTPSNKVTEKGKYVELRCDPISGHTALYWYRQSLGQGPEFLIYFQGTGAADDSGLPNDRFFAVRPEGSVSTLKIQRTERGDSAVYLCASSSALGSGANVLTFGAGSRLTVL.

This clone occurred a few times. The chain recombines TRBV2 with TRBJ2-6; D unclear. From germline, CDR1 is SNHLY and CDR2 FYNNEI. Trimming removed 6 bases at V and 0 bases at J, with 12 bases between. The CDR3 runs to 16 residues. In DNA form, the CDR3 reads TGTGCCAGCAGCGGTACAATGAACTCTGGGGCCAACGTCCTGACTTTC. Residues: CASSGTMNSGANVLTF. The full variable domain, completed using reference TRBV2 and TRBJ2-6, is EPEVTQTPSHQVTQMGQEVILRCVPISNHLYFYWYRQILGQKVEFLVSFYNNEISEKSEIFDDQFSVERPDGSNFTLKIRSTKLEDSAMYFCASSGTMNSGANVLTFGAGSRLTVL.

This clone was observed a handful of times. This chain links TRBV3-1 (or the pseudogene TRBV3-2) with TRBJ2-7; no clear D gene. V lost 0 bases and J 2 bases, leaving 11 bases between the germline ends. CDR1 is LGHDT, CDR2 YNNKEL, per germline (reference sequence). This CDR3 is 15 amino acids long. CDR3 amino acids: CASSQDQLVAYEQYF. In nucleotides, the CDR3 is TGTGCCAGCAGCCAAGACCAATTAGTGGCCTACGAGCAGTACTTC.